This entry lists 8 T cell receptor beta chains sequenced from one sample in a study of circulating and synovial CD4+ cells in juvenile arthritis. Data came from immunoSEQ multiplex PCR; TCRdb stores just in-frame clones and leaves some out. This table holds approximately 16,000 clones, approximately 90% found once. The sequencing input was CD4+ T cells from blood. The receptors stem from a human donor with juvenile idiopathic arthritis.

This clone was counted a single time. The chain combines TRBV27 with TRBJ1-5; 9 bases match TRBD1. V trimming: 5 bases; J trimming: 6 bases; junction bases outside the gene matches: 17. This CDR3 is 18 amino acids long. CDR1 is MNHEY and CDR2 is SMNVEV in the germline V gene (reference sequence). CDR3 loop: CASSPIQGAMLTGQPQHF. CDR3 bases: TGTGCCAGCAGTCCCATACAGGGGGCGATGTTAACGGGTCAGCCCCAGCATTTT.

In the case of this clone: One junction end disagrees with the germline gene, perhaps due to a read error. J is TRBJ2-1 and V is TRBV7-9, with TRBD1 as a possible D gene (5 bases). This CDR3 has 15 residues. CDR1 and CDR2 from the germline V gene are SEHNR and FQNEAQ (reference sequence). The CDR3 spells CASNLGAEPYNEQFF. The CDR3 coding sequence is TGTGCCAGCAACTTAGGGGCAGAACCCTACAATGAGCAGTTCTTC.

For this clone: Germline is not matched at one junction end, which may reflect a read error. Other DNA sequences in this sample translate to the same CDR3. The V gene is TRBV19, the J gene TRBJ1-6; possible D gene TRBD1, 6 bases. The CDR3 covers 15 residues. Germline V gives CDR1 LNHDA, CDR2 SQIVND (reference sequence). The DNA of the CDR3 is TGTGCCAGTACGGGGAACAGGGCATCGGATTCCCCCCTCCACTTT. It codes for CASTGNRASDSPLHF.

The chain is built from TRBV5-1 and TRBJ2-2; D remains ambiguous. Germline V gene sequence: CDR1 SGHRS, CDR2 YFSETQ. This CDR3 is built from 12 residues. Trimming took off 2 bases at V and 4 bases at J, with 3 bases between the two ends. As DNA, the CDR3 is TGCGCCAGCAGCTTCGGCACCGGGGAGCTGTTTTTT. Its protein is CASSFGTGELFF.

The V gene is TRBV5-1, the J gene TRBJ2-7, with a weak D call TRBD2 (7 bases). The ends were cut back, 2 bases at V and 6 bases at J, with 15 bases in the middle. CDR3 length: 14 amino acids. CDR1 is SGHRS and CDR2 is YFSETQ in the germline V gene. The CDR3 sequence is CASSFTAGASEQYF. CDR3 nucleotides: TGCGCCAGCAGCTTTACGGCGGGGGCTAGCGAGCAGTACTTC.

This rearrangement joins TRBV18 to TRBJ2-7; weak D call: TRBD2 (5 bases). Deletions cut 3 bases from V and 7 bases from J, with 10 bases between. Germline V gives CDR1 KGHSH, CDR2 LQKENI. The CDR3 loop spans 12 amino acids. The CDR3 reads CASSPPTREQYF. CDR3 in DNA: TGTGCCAGCTCACCCCCAACTAGGGAGCAGTACTTC.

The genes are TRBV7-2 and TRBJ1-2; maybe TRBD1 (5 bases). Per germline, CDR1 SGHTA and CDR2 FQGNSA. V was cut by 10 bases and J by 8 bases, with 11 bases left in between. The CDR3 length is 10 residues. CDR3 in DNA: TGTGCCACACGCGGGGGGGGCTACACCTTC. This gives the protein CATRGGGYTF.

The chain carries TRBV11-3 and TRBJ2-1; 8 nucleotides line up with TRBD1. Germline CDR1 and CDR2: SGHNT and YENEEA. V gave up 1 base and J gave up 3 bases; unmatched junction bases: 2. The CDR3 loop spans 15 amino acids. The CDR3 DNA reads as TGTGCCAGCAGCTTAGGACAGGGGCTCTACAATGAGCAGTTCTTC. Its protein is CASSLGQGLYNEQFF. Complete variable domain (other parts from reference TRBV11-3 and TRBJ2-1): EAGVVQSPRYKIIEKKQPVAFWCNPISGHNTLYWYLQNLGQGPELLIRYENEEAVDDSQLPKDRFSAERLKGVDSTLKIQPAELGDSAVYLCASSLGQGLYNEQFFGPGTRLTVL.